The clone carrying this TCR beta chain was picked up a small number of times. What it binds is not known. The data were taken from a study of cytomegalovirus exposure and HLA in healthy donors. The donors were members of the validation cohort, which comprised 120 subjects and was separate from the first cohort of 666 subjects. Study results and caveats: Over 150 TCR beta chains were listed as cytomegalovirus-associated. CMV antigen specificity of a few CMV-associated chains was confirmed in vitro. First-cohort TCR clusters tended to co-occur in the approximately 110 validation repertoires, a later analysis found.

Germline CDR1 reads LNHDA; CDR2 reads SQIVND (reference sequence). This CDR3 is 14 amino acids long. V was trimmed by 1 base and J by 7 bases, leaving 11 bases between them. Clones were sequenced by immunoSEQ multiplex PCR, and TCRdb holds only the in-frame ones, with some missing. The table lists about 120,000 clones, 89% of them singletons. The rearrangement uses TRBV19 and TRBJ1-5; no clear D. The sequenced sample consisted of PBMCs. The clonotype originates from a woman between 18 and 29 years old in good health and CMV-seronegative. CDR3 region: CASSIGAGLQPQHF. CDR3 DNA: TGTGCCAGTAGTATAGGGGCAGGCCTACAGCCCCAGCATTTT. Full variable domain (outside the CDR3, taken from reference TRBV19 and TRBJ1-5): DGGITQSPKYLFRKEGQNVTLSCEQNLNHDAMYWYRQDPGQGLRLIYYSQIVNDFQKGDIAEGYSVSREKKESFPLTVTSAQKNPTAFYLCASSIGAGLQPQHFGDGTRLSIL.